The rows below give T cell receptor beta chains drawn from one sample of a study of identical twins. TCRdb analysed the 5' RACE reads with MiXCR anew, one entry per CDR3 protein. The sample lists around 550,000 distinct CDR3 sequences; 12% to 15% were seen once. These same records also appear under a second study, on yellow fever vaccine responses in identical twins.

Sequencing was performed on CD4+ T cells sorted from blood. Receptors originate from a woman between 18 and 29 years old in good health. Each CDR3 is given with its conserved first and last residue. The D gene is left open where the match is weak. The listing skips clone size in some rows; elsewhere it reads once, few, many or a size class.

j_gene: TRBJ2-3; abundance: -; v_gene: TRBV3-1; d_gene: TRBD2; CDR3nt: TGTGCCAGCAGCCCCAGAGCGGGGGGGCCGGATACGCAGTATTTT; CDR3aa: CASSPRAGGPDTQYF
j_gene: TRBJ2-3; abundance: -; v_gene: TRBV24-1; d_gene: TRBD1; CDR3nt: TGTGCCACCAGTGATCCCGGACAGGGGGCTTCTAGCACAGATACGCAGTATTTT; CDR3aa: CATSDPGQGASSTDTQYF
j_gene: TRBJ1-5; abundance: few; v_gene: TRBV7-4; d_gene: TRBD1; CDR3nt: TGTGCCAGCAGCTTAGGACAGGGAGAAAGGCCCCAGCATTTT; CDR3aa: CASSLGQGERPQHF
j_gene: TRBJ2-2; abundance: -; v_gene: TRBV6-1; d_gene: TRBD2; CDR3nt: TGTGCCAGCAGCCGCGGGGGGGGAGGCACCGGGGAGCTGTTTTTT; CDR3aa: CASSRGGGGTGELFF
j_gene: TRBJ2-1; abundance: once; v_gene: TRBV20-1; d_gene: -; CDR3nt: TGCAGTGCTAGTTTGCTAGTTCTGTTGAATGAGCAGTTCTTC; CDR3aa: CSASLLVLLNEQFF
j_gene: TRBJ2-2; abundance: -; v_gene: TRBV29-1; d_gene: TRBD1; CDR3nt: TGCAGCGTTGAAGGGGGACAGGGGGTATTGCCGAACACCGGGGAGCTGTTTTTT; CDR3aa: CSVEGGQGVLPNTGELFF
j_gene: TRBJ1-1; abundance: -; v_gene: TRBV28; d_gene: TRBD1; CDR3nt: TGTGCCAGCAGTTTGGGGACAGGTTCCAGTAGCACTGAAGCTTTCTTT; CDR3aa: CASSLGTGSSSTEAFF
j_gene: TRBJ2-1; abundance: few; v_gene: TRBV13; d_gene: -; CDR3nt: TGTGCCAGCAGCTTAGGTGGAAGGTCCCACCTCTACAATGAGCAGTTCTTC; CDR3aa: CASSLGGRSHLYNEQFF
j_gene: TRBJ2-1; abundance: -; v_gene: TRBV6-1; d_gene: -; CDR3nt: TGTGCCAGCAGGAGGAGCGGAATAGTGAATAATGAGCAGTTCTTC; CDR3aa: CASRRSGIVNNEQFF
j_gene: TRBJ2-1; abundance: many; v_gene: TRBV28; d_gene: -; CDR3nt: TGTGCCAGCAGTTTTTTCCTGGACAATGAGCAGTTCTTC; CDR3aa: CASSFFLDNEQFF
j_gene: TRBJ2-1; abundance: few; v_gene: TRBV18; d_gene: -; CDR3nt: TGTGCCAGCTCACCACCTGGGACAACCACCTACAATGAGCAGTTCTTC; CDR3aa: CASSPPGTTTYNEQFF
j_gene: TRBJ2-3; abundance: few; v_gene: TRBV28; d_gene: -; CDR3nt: -; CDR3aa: CASSLGMGLAGLTDTQYF
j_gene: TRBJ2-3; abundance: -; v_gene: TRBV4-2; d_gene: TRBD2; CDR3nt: TGTGCCAGCAGCCAAGATGGGGGAGGGACTAGCGCAGATACGCAGTATTTT; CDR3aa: CASSQDGGGTSADTQYF
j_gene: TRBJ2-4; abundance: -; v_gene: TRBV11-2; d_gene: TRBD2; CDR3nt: TGTGCCAGCAGACCAGGCGGGGGGGGCGCGGCCAAAAACATTCAGTACTTC; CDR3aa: CASRPGGGGAAKNIQYF
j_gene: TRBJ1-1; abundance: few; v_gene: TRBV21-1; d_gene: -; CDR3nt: TGTGCCAGCACCGCCCCCCTTGGCTTCTTT; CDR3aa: CASTAPLGFF
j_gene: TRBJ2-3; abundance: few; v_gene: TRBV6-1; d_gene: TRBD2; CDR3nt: TGTGCCAGCATCGGGGAGGCGGGGGGGCCAGATACGCAGTATTTT; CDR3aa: CASIGEAGGPDTQYF
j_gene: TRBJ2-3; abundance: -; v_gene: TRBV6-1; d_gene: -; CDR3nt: TGTGCCACCGCCCCCAGGGGATCAAGCACAGATACGCAGTATTTT; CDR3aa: CATAPRGSSTDTQYF
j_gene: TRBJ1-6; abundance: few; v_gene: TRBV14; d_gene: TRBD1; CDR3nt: TGTGCCAGCAGCCAAGATCTCAGGGGGAAGAGCTCCTATAATTCACCCCTCCACTTT; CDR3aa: CASSQDLRGKSSYNSPLHF
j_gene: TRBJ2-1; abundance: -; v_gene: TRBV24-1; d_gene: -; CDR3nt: TGTGCCACCAGTGAAGTGGGGGCGCGATACAATGAGCAGTTCTTC; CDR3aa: CATSEVGARYNEQFF
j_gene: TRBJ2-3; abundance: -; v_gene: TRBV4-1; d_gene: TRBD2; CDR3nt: TGCGCCAGCAGCCAAGAAAGGTGGCGGGGGGATTCCACAGATACGCAGTATTTT; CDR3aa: CASSQERWRGDSTDTQYF
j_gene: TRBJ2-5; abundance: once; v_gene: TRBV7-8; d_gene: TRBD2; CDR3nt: TGTGCCAGCAGCTTAGTTAATCGGCGGGGGGGCATAGAGACCCAGTACTTC; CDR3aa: CASSLVNRRGGIETQYF
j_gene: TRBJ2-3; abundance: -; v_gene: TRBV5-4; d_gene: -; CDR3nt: TGTGCCAGCAGCCTCGGGACCCCTTTGGGGGATACGCAGTATTTT; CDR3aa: CASSLGTPLGDTQYF
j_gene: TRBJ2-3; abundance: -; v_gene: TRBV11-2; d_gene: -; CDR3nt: TGTGCCAGCAGAGGCGGAAGCGGCAGCACAGATACGCAGTATTTT; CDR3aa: CASRGGSGSTDTQYF
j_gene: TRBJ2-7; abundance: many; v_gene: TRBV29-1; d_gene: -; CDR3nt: TGCAGCGTTGAGAGGGACTCCTACGAGCAGTACTTC; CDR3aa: CSVERDSYEQYF
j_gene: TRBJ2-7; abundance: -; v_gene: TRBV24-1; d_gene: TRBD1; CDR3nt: TGTGCCACCAGTGATGGGGGCCCCGGGACAGCTTTCTCCTACGAGCAGTACTTC; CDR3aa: CATSDGGPGTAFSYEQYF
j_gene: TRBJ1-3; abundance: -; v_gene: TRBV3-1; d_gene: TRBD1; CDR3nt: TGTGCCAGCAGCCAAGACCCGGACAGGGCTTCAGGAAACACCATATATTTT; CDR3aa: CASSQDPDRASGNTIYF
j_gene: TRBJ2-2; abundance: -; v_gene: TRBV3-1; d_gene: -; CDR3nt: TGTGCCAGCAGCCAACCCCGGGGAGGGGAGCTGTTTTTT; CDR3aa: CASSQPRGGELFF
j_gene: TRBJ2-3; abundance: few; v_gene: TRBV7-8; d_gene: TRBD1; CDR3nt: TGTGCCAGCAGCTTAGCACCAGGACAGGTCTCTAGCACAGATACGCAGTATTTT; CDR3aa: CASSLAPGQVSSTDTQYF
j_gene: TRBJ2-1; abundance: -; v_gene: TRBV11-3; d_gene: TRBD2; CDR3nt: TGTGCCAGCAGCAATGGAGTAGCGGGAGCCCACAATGAGCAGTTCTTC; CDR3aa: CASSNGVAGAHNEQFF
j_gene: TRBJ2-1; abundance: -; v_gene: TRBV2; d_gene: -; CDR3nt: TGTGCCAGCATGACCAGGGGTGAGCAGTTCTTC; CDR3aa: CASMTRGEQFF
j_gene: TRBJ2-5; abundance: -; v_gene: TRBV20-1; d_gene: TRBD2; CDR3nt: TGCAGTGCTAATCTAGCGGGAGGAACCCAAGAGACCCAGTACTTC; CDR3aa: CSANLAGGTQETQYF
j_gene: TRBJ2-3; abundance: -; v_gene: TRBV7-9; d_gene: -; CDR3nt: TGTGCCAGCAGCCTCCACTCGGCGGATACGCAGTATTTT; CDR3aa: CASSLHSADTQYF
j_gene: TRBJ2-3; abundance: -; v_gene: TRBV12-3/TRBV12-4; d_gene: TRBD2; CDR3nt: TGTGCCATAGCGGGAGCTAGCACAGATACGCAGTATTTT; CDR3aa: CAIAGASTDTQYF
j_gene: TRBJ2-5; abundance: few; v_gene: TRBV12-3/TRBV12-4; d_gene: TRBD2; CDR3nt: TGTGCCAGCAGCGTAGCGGGTGGAGAGACCCAGTACTTC; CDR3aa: CASSVAGGETQYF
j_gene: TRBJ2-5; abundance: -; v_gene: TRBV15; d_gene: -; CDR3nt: TGTGCCACCAGCAGAGTAACAGGGCAGGAGGAGACCCAGTACTTC; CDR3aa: CATSRVTGQEETQYF
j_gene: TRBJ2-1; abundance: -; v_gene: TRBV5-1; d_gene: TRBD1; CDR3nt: TGCGCCAGCAGCGGCGGGACAGGGGTTTACTACAATGAGCAGTTCTTC; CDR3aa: CASSGGTGVYYNEQFF
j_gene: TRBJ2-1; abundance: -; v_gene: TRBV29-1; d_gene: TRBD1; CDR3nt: TGCAGCGTTGAACGGGACAGGAACAATGAGCAGTTCTTC; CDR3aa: CSVERDRNNEQFF
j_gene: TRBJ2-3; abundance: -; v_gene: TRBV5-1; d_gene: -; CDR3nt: TGCGCCAGCAGCTCTGGGACCCCCAAGTACACAGATACGCAGTATTTT; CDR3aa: CASSSGTPKYTDTQYF
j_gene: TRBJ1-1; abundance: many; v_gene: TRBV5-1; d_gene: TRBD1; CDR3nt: TGCGCCAGCACGCTCCGGGACAGGGGCCTCACTGAAGCTTTCTTT; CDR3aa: CASTLRDRGLTEAFF
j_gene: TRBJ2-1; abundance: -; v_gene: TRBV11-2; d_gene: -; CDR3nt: TGTGCCAGCAGCACAAGCGGGCACGGGTCCTACAATGAGCAGTTCTTC; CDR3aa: CASSTSGHGSYNEQFF
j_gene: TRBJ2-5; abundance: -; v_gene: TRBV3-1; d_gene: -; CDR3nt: TGTGCCAGCAGCCAAGGACTTTGGGAGACCCAGTACTTC; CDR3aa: CASSQGLWETQYF
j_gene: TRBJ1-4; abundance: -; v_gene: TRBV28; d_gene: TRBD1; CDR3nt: TGTGCCAGCAGTGCAACAGGGGAATCTAATGAAAAACTGTTTTTT; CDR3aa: CASSATGESNEKLFF
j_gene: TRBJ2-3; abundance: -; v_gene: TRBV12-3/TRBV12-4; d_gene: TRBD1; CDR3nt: TGTGCCAGCAGCCTACACGGGACAGGGACAAGAGATACGCAGTATTTT; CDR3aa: CASSLHGTGTRDTQYF
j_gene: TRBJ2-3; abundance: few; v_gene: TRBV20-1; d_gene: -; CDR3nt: TGCAGTGGGGCCGGGGTCGGGTCAGATACGCAGTATTTT; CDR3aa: CSGAGVGSDTQYF
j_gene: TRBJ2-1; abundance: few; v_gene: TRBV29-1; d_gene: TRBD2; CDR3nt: TGCAGCGTCATGACTAGCGGGAGCTCCTACAATGAGCAGTTCTTC; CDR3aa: CSVMTSGSSYNEQFF
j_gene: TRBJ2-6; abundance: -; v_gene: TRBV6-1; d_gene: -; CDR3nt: TGTGCCAGCAGCATCTGGGGGAGTGGGGCCAACGTCCTGACTTTC; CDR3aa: CASSIWGSGANVLTF
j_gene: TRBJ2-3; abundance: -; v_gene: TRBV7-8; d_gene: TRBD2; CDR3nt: TGTGCCAGCAGGGAGAGACTAGCGGGGGGCCCAGATACGCAGTATTTT; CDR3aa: CASRERLAGGPDTQYF
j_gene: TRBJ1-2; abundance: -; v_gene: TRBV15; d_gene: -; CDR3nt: TGTGCCACCAGCAGAGATGCAAGCAGGGGAAACTATGGCTACACCTTC; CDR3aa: CATSRDASRGNYGYTF
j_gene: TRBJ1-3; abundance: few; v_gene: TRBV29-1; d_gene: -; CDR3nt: TGCAGGTGGGGGGTCTACTCTGGAAACACCATATATTTT; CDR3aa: CRWGVYSGNTIYF
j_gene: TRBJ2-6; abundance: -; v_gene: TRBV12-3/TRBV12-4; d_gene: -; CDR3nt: TGTGCCAGCCTTAGGGCTGGGGCCAACGTCCTGACTTTC; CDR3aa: CASLRAGANVLTF
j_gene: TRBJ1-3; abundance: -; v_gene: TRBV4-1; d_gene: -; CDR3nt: TGCGCCAGCAGCCAAGAGGGGCGCCAACAAGGAAACACCATATATTTT; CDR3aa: CASSQEGRQQGNTIYF